The clone carrying this T cell receptor (beta chain) was counted ten times or more. The antigen is undetermined. Being one base from a much bigger clone, this may be a read error. The data derive from a study of early T cells in non-severe SARS-CoV-2 infection. Broader study findings: VDJdb matching skewed toward anti-spike CD8 responses, missing private and CD4 specificities.

The protocol attached unique molecular identifiers to individual cDNA molecules. TCRdb reprocessed the 5' RACE reads with MiXCR, giving one entry per CDR3 protein. The sample shows 25,000 to 30,000 distinct CDR3 sequences, less than 4.5% of them seen only once. Germline V gene data show CDR1 as MNHEY and CDR2 as SMNVEV (reference sequence). There are 12 residues in the CDR3. The sample was whole blood. This sequence joins TRBV27 and TRBJ1-5; D perhaps matches TRBD1 (6 bases). The source is an adult who was a healthcare worker with PCR-confirmed SARS-CoV-2 infection or an uninfected control (not recorded which). CDR3 amino acids: CASSKQGQSQHF. The CDR3 DNA follows: TGTGCCAGCTCCAAACAGGGTCAGTCCCAGCATTTT.